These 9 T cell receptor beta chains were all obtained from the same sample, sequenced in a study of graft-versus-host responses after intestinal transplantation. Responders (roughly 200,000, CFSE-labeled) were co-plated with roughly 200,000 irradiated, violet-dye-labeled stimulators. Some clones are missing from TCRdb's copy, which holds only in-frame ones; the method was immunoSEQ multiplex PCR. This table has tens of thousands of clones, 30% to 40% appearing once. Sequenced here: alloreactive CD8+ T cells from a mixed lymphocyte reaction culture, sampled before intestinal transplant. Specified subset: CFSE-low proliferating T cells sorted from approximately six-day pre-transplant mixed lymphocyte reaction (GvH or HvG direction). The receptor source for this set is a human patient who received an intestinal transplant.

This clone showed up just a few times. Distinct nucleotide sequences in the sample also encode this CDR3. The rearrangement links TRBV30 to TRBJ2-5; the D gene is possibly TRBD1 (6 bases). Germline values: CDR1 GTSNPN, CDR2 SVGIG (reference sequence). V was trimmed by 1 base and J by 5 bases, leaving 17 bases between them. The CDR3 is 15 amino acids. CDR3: CAWSGGQGLGETQYF. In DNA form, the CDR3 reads TGTGCCTGGAGTGGTGGGCAGGGGTTGGGGGAGACCCAGTACTTC.

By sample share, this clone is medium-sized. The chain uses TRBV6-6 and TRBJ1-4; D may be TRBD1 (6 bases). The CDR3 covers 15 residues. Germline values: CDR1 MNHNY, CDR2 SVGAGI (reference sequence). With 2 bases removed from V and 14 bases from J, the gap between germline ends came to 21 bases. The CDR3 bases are TGTGCCAGCAGTTACATGGGGACAAAGGTCTGGGGGCTGTTTTTT. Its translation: CASSYMGTKVWGLFF.

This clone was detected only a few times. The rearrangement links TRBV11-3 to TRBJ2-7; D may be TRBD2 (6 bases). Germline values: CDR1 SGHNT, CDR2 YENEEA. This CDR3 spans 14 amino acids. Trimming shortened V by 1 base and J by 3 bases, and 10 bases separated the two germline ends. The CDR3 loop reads CASSLAPAGYEQYF. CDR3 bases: TGTGCCAGCAGCTTAGCTCCAGCGGGCTACGAGCAGTACTTC.

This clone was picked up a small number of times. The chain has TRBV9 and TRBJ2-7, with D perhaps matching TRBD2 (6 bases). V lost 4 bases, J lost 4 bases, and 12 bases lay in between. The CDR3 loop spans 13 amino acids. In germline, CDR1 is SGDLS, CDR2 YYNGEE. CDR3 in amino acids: CASSLGGPYEQYF. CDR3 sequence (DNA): TGTGCCAGCAGCCTCGGAGGGCCTTACGAGCAGTACTTC.

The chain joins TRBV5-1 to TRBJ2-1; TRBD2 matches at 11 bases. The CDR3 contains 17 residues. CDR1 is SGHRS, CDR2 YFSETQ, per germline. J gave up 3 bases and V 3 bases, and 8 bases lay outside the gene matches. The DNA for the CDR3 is TGCGCCAGCAGCTCCAGTGTACTAGCGGGAGTCTACAATGAGCAGTTCTTC. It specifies CASSSSVLAGVYNEQFF.

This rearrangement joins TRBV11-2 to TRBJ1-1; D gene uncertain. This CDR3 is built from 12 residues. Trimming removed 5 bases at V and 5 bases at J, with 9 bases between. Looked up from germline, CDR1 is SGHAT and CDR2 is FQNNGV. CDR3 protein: CASSPTGTEAFF. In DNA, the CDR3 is TGTGCCAGCAGCCCCACCGGAACTGAAGCTTTCTTT.

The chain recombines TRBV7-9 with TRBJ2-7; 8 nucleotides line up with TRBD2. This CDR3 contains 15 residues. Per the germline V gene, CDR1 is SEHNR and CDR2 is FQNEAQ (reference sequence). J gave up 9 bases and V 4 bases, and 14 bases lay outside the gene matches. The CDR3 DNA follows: TGTGCCAGCAGCTCCCCCGAGGGAGCGGGAGTATTGCAGTACTTC. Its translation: CASSSPEGAGVLQYF. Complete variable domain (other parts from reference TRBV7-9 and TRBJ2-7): DTGVSQNPRHKITKRGQNVTFRCDPISEHNRLYWYRQTLGQGPEFLTYFQNEAQLEKSRLLSDRFSAERPKGSFSTLEIQRTEQGDSAMYLCASSSPEGAGVLQYFGPGTRLTVT.

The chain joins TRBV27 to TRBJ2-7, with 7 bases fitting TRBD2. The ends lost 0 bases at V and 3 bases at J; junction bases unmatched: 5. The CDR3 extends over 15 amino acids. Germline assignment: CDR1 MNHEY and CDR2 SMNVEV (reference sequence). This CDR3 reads CASSLSSSGNYEQYF. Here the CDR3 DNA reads TGTGCCAGCAGTTTATCTTCTAGCGGAAACTACGAGCAGTACTTC.

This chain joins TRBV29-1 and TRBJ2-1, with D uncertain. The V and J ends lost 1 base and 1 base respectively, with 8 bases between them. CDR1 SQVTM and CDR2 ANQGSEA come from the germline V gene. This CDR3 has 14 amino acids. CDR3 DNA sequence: TGCAGCGTTGAAGGACCAGTTTCCTACAATGAGCAGTTCTTC. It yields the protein CSVEGPVSYNEQFF.